This T cell receptor beta chain was sequenced in a study of shared clonotypes between healthy human individuals. Data came from immunoSEQ multiplex PCR; TCRdb stores just in-frame clones and leaves some out. The table lists about 2.1 million clones, roughly 91% of them singletons. The CDR3 length is 11 residues. Germline assignment: CDR1 SEHNR and CDR2 FQNEAQ (reference sequence). V lost 1 base to trimming and J lost 8 bases, with 5 bases between them. Concerning this clone itself: The same CDR3 arises from other DNA sequences in this sample as well.

Terminally differentiated effector memory CD45RA+ cells were excluded from the naive CD8 cells, which were CD45RO-negative and positively selected for CCR7. The material sequenced was naive CD8+ T cells from PBMCs. The chain links TRBV7-9 to TRBJ1-1, with a weak D call TRBD1 (5 bases). The TCR was taken from a man between 18 and 29 years old in good health. Some clones in this sample may be carry-over from other donors' samples. CDR3 in DNA: TGTGCCAGCAGCTTAGGACAGGAAGCTTTCTTT. This codes for CASSLGQEAFF.